The 26 T cell receptor beta chains listed next were all sequenced from one sample in a study of cytomegalovirus exposure and HLA in healthy donors. This table comes from immunoSEQ multiplex PCR, and its TCRdb copy is limited to in-frame clones, with some not included. Of over 85,000 clones listed, approximately 84% are singletons. The sequencing sample was made of PBMCs. These receptors originate from a woman under 30 in good health and CMV-seropositive.

This chain connects TRBV10-3 to TRBJ1-3; 8 bases are a match to TRBD1. Trimming removed 7 bases from V and 2 bases from J; junction bases left unmatched: 10. Germline V gives CDR1 ENHRY, CDR2 SYGVKD. The CDR3 covers 16 residues. The CDR3 protein is CAIIKDRESPGNTIYF. The CDR3 coding sequence is TGTGCCATCATAAAGGACAGGGAATCTCCTGGAAACACCATATATTTT.

The CDR3 nucleotides read TGCAGCGTCGAACCGGGGGGGGCTGAAGCTTTCTTT. It yields the protein CSVEPGGAEAFF. V gene TRBV29-1 combines with J gene TRBJ1-1, with a possible D match to TRBD1 (5 bases). The V gene lost 6 bases and the J gene lost 6 bases, with 14 bases spanning the gap. CDR1 and CDR2 from the germline V gene are SQVTM and ANQGSEA. There are 12 residues in the CDR3.

The chain combines TRBV7-8 with TRBJ1-2, with TRBD1 matching over 10 bases. The ends lost 5 bases at V and 5 bases at J; junction bases unmatched: 11. CDR3 length: 16 residues. CDR1 is SGHVS, CDR2 FQNEAQ, per germline. CDR3 residues: CASSPNRDRGVYGYTF. The CDR3 DNA follows: TGTGCCAGCAGCCCCAACCGGGACAGGGGAGTGTATGGCTACACCTTC.

The rearrangement joins TRBV7-9 to TRBJ1-3; perhaps TRBD1 as D (6 bases). This CDR3 is 14 amino acids long. V lost 1 base and J 4 bases, leaving 8 bases between the germline ends. Germline loops: CDR1 SEHNR, CDR2 FQNEAQ (reference sequence). CDR3 protein: CASSLGTEGNTIYF. The CDR3 region has the DNA TGTGCCAGCAGCTTAGGGACAGAAGGAAACACCATATATTTT.

This clone was counted a single time. The rearrangement joins TRBV28 to TRBJ1-4; TRBD1 matches 8 bases. Germline loops: CDR1 MDHEN, CDR2 SYDVKM. The CDR3 is 15 residues long. Trimming removed 2 bases from V and 8 bases from J; junction bases left unmatched: 7. The CDR3 sequence: CASSLVQGAGEKLFF. The CDR3 DNA reads TGTGCCAGCAGTTTAGTTCAGGGGGCGGGAGAAAAACTGTTTTTT.

This chain uses TRBV4-3 with TRBJ2-3; maybe TRBD2 (6 bases). The CDR3 totals 16 residues. CDR1 and CDR2 from the germline V gene are LGHNA and YSLEER. With 3 bases removed from V and 0 bases from J, the gap between germline ends came to 13 bases. CDR3 loop: CASSHGRDLSTDTQYF. For the CDR3, the DNA is TGCGCCAGCAGCCACGGCCGGGACTTGAGCACAGATACGCAGTATTTT.

The genes are TRBV9 and TRBJ2-3, with 8 bases lining up with TRBD2. The CDR3 is 16 residues long. Trimming removed 4 bases from V and 4 bases from J; junction bases left unmatched: 11. Germline V gene data show CDR1 as SGDLS and CDR2 as YYNGEE. The CDR3 spells CASSKWRGGPADTQYF. CDR3 nucleotide sequence: TGTGCCAGCAGCAAATGGCGCGGGGGGCCGGCAGATACGCAGTATTTT.

In its sample, this clone was seen once. The CDR3 coding sequence is TGTGCCAGCAGCTTAGTATGGCAGGGGCCCTATGGCTACACCTTC. It yields the protein CASSLVWQGPYGYTF. V usage is TRBV11-2 and J usage is TRBJ1-2; TRBD1 might be the D (6 bases). There are 15 residues in the CDR3. V was trimmed by 1 base and J by 4 bases, leaving 13 bases between them. Germline assignment: CDR1 SGHAT and CDR2 FQNNGV.

In its sample, this clone was seen a few times. The rearrangement links TRBV20-1 to TRBJ1-1; no clear D gene. With 1 base removed from V and 5 bases from J, the gap between germline ends came to 5 bases. The CDR3 has 11 residues. Germline V gives CDR1 DFQATT, CDR2 SNEGSKA (reference sequence). This CDR3 reads CSARGGTEAFF. The CDR3 coding sequence is TGCAGTGCTAGAGGAGGGACTGAAGCTTTCTTT.

This clone was observed once. The chain joins TRBV27 to TRBJ2-2; D possibly corresponds to TRBD1 (6 bases). The V and J ends lost 2 bases and 6 bases respectively, with 13 bases between them. This CDR3 contains 15 residues. CDR1 is MNHEY, CDR2 SMNVEV, per germline (reference sequence). This chain's CDR3 is CASSLESSGAGELFF. The CDR3 bases are TGTGCCAGCAGTTTAGAGTCTTCAGGGGCCGGGGAGCTGTTTTTT.

The rearrangement joins TRBV2 to TRBJ1-5; possible D gene TRBD1, 5 bases. The germline gives CDR1 SNHLY, CDR2 FYNNEI. V lost 6 bases and J lost 1, with 16 bases in between. CDR3 length equals 16 residues. Here the CDR3 reads CASSGGGVGSNQPQHF. The CDR3 coding sequence is TGTGCCAGCAGCGGCGGGGGGGTAGGGAGCAATCAGCCCCAGCATTTT.

V gene TRBV7-3 combines with J gene TRBJ2-3, with 8 bases matching TRBD1. With 2 bases clipped from V and 4 bases from J, the junction kept 5 bases outside the gene matches. CDR3 length equals 15 residues. Germline-derived CDR1 and CDR2 are SGHTA and FQGTGA. CDR3 amino acids: CASSLSGGRADTQYF. CDR3 nucleotide sequence: TGTGCCAGCAGCTTATCAGGGGGCCGAGCAGATACGCAGTATTTT.

The chain is built from TRBV5-1 and TRBJ1-3; 10 bases are a match to TRBD1. The CDR3 has 16 residues. Germline V gene lookup returns CDR1 SGHRS and CDR2 YFSETQ. The V and J ends lost 3 bases and 0 bases, in that order; junction bases with no gene match: 3. The CDR3 reads CASSSGQGHSGNTIYF. In DNA form, the CDR3 reads TGCGCCAGCAGCTCGGGACAGGGGCACTCTGGAAACACCATATATTTT.

The V and J genes are TRBV28 and TRBJ2-7; D remains unclear. Germline loops: CDR1 MDHEN, CDR2 SYDVKM. The CDR3 extends over 13 amino acids. The ends were cut back, 9 bases at V and 1 base at J, with 13 bases in the middle. CDR3 coding DNA: TGTGCCAGTAGAGTTCCCTCATCCTACGAGCAGTACTTC. Its translation: CASRVPSSYEQYF.

This chain joins TRBV19 and TRBJ2-5, with D maybe TRBD2 (5 bases). The CDR3 is made up of 14 amino acids. Germline lookup yields CDR1 LNHDA and CDR2 SQIVND (reference sequence). V gave up 8 bases and J gave up 1 base, with 14 bases separating them. The CDR3 nucleotides are TGTGCCAGTTCCATGAGAGGGCGCCAAGAGACCCAGTACTTC. Residues: CASSMRGRQETQYF.

The V gene is TRBV18, the J gene TRBJ1-1, with D maybe TRBD1 (6 bases). V dropped 1 base and J dropped 2 bases, with 8 bases sitting between them. This CDR3 contains 14 residues. Germline CDR1 and CDR2: KGHSH and LQKENI. CDR3 sequence reads: CASSPRGTNTEAFF. In DNA, the CDR3 is TGTGCCAGCTCACCACGGGGGACAAACACTGAAGCTTTCTTT.

The genes are TRBV5-6 and TRBJ2-1; D may be TRBD2 (6 bases). The CDR3 runs to 14 residues. Trimming took off 4 bases at V and 8 bases at J, with 16 bases between the two ends. Looked up from germline, CDR1 is SGHDT and CDR2 is YYEEEE. Here the CDR3 DNA reads TGTGCCAGCAGCCGGGACTTATCTTTCGATGAGCAGTTCTTC. This sequence encodes CASSRDLSFDEQFF.

The genes are TRBV4-3 and TRBJ2-2; 12 bases are a match to TRBD2. Germline-derived CDR1 and CDR2 are LGHNA and YSLEER. Unmatched junction bases numbered 3, after V lost 2 bases and J lost 2 bases. There are 17 residues in the CDR3. The CDR3 region is CASSQLAGGLNTGELFF. The DNA of the CDR3 is TGCGCCAGCAGCCAACTAGCGGGGGGGCTCAACACCGGGGAGCTGTTTTTT.

This clone appeared once. The CDR3 loop reads CASSVGDGGGSTEAFF. The CDR3 bases are TGTGCCAGCAGCGTAGGGGATGGCGGGGGTTCCACTGAAGCTTTCTTT. The chain joins TRBV9 to TRBJ1-1, with TRBD1 as a possible D gene (5 bases). This CDR3 has 16 amino acids. Germline lookup yields CDR1 SGDLS and CDR2 YYNGEE. Trimming took off 0 bases at V and 4 bases at J, with 16 bases between the two ends. Combining the CDR3 with reference TRBV9 and TRBJ1-1 gives the whole variable domain DSGVTQTPKHLITATGQRVTLRCSPRSGDLSVYWYQQSLDQGLQFLIQYYNGEERAKGNILERFSAQQFPDLHSELNLSSLELGDSALYFCASSVGDGGGSTEAFFGQGTRLTVV.

J is TRBJ1-5 and V is TRBV11-3, with D possibly being TRBD1 (6 bases). Trimming cost V 2 bases and J 4 bases, with 18 bases left between them. There are 17 residues in the CDR3. CDR1 is SGHNT, CDR2 YENEEA, per germline. The CDR3 DNA sequence: TGTGCCAGCAGCTTAAGAAGTTCGGACAGAACAAATCAGCCCCAGCATTTT. Translating it yields CASSLRSSDRTNQPQHF. Together with reference TRBV11-3 and TRBJ1-5, the CDR3 gives the full variable domain: EAGVVQSPRYKIIEKKQPVAFWCNPISGHNTLYWYLQNLGQGPELLIRYENEEAVDDSQLPKDRFSAERLKGVDSTLKIQPAELGDSAVYLCASSLRSSDRTNQPQHFGDGTRLSIL.

The gene calls are TRBV7-2 and TRBJ2-1, with 7 bases identical to TRBD1. The CDR3 spans 14 residues. The germline V gene encodes CDR1 SGHTA and CDR2 FQGNSA. Losses at the gene ends were 5 bases for V and 4 bases for J; bases not matched to a gene: 5. For the CDR3, the DNA is TGTGCCAGCAGCGTGACAGGGATATACAATGAGCAGTTCTTC. It specifies CASSVTGIYNEQFF.

This clone was observed once. The chain has TRBV7-8 and TRBJ1-3; D is perhaps TRBD1 (6 bases). The CDR3 consists of 16 residues. The V gene lost 1 base and the J gene lost 0 bases, with 10 bases spanning the gap. In germline, CDR1 is SGHVS, CDR2 FQNEAQ. CDR3 protein: CASSLGSGASGNTIYF. CDR3 DNA sequence: TGTGCCAGCAGCTTAGGGTCAGGGGCCTCTGGAAACACCATATATTTT.

The gene calls are TRBV7-9 and TRBJ1-2; TRBD1 agrees at 7 bases. J lost 4 bases, V lost 6 bases, and 5 bases had no gene match. Germline loops: CDR1 SEHNR, CDR2 FQNEAQ (reference sequence). The CDR3 runs 13 residues. This CDR3 is CASRGDSIYGYTF. The CDR3 DNA is TGTGCCAGCAGGGGGGACAGCATCTATGGCTACACCTTC.

The chain joins TRBV7-3 to TRBJ2-2; 8 positions match TRBD1. Trimming removed 5 bases from V and 0 bases from J; junction bases left unmatched: 2. This CDR3 has 15 residues. Germline lookup yields CDR1 SGHTA and CDR2 FQGTGA. The CDR3 here is CASSEQGANTGELFF. As DNA, the CDR3 is TGTGCCAGCAGCGAACAGGGGGCGAACACCGGGGAGCTGTTTTTT.

The V and J genes are TRBV11-3 and TRBJ1-6; TRBD1 is a possible D gene (5 bases). Trimming pared 5 bases from V and 15 bases from J, leaving 29 bases between. The CDR3 has 17 amino acids. Germline V gene sequence: CDR1 SGHNT, CDR2 YENEEA. The CDR3 loop reads CASSPGSGTDDRRVLHF. CDR3 sequence (DNA): TGTGCCAGCAGCCCCGGATCCGGGACTGACGACCGTCGGGTCCTCCACTTT.

The V and J genes are TRBV5-1 and TRBJ1-1; D is possibly TRBD1 (5 bases). CDR1 and CDR2 (germline): SGHRS, YFSETQ. V shed 0 bases and J shed 5 bases, with 11 bases lying between them. The CDR3 extends over 14 amino acids. This CDR3 is CASSLGVGGTEAFF. As DNA, the CDR3 is TGCGCCAGCAGCTTGGGGGTCGGGGGTACTGAAGCTTTCTTT.